This T cell receptor (beta chain) came from a study of cytomegalovirus exposure and HLA in healthy donors. Study details: Clustering assigned 70% to 90% of the approximately 430 genotyped donors to the Caucasian-associated ancestry cluster. General study points: TRBV6-2, TRBV6-3 and some other V segments were excluded as indistinguishable. Reports state that TCR beta sequences accurately predicted most subjects' HLA-A and HLA-B alleles.

This CDR3 comprises 14 residues. Germline lookup yields CDR1 MGHDK and CDR2 SYGVNS. With V trimmed by 6 bases and J by 7 bases, 4 bases remained unmatched. About this clone itself: Antigen unknown.

Healthy people donating bone marrow made up the donors. The PCR contained 60 Vbeta and 13 Jbeta primers. Profiling relied on immunoSEQ multiplex PCR, and the TCRdb table lists in-frame clones only, not all of them. The sample has under 150,000 clones, around 85% seen once. The chain is built from TRBV25-1 and TRBJ1-6; 9 bases match TRBD1. The clonotype was recovered from a boy aged 5 to 17 in good health and CMV-seronegative. Sequencing used PBMCs. The CDR3 region has the DNA TGTGCCAGCAGACTGGGACAGGGAAATTCACCCCTCCACTTT. This translates into CASRLGQGNSPLHF. Full variable domain (remainder filled in from reference TRBV25-1 and TRBJ1-6): EADIYQTPRYLVIGTGKKITLECSQTMGHDKMYWYQQDPGMELHLIHYSYGVNSTEKGDLSSESTVSRIRTEHFPLTLESARPSHTSQYLCASRLGQGNSPLHFGNGTRLTVT.